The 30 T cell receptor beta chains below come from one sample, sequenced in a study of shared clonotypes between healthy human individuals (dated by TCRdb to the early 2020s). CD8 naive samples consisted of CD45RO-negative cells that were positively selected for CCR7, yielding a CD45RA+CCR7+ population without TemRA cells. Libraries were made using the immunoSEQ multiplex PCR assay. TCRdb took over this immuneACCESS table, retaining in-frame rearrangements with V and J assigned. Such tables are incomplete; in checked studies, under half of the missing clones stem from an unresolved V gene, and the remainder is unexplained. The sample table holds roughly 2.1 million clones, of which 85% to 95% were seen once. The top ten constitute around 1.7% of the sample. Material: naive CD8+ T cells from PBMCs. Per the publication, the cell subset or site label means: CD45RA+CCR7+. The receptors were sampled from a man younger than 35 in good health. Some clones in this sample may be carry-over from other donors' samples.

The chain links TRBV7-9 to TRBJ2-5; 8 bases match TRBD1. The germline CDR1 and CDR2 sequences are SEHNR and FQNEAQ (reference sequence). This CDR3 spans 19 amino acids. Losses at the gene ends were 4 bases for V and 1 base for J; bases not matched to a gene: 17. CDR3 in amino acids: CASSSWVTGEEGSQETQYF. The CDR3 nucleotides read TGTGCCAGCAGCTCCTGGGTGACAGGGGAAGAAGGGAGCCAAGAGACCCAGTACTTC.

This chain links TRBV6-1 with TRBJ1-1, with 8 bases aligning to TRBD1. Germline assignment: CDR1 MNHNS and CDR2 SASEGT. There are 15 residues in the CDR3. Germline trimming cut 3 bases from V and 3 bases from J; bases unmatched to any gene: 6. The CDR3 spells CASSEGTGRHTEAFF. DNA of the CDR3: TGTGCCAGCAGTGAGGGGACAGGTAGACACACTGAAGCTTTCTTT.

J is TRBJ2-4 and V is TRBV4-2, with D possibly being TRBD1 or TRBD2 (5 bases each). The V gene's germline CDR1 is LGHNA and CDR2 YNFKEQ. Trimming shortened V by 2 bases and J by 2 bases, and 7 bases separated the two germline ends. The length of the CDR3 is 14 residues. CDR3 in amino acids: CASSQQGPKNIQYF. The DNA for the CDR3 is TGTGCCAGCAGCCAACAGGGACCCAAAAACATTCAGTACTTC.

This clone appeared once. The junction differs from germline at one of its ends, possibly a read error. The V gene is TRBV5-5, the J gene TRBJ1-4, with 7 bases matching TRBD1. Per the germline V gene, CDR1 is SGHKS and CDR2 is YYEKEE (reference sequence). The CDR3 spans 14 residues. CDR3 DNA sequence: TGTGCCAGCAGCTCCACAGGGGCTAAGGAAAAACTGTTTTTT. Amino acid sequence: CASSSTGAKEKLFF.

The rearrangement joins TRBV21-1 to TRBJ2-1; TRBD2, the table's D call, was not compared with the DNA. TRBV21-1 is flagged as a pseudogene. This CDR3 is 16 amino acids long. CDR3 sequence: CASSPERGASYNEQFF. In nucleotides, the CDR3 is TGTGCCAGCAGCCCCGAACGGGGGGCAAGCTACAATGAGCAGTTCTTC.

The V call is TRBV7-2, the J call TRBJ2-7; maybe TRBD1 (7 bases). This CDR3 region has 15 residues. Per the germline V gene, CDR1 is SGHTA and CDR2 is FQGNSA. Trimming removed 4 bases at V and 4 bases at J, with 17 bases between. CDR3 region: CASSSRAGGLYEQYF. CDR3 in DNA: TGTGCCAGCAGCTCCCGGGCAGGGGGGTTGTACGAGCAGTACTTC.

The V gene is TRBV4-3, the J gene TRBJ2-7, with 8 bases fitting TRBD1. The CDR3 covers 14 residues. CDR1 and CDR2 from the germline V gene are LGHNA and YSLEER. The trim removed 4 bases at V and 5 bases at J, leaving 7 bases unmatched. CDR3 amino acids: CASSPGRGHDEQYF. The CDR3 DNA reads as TGCGCCAGCAGCCCGGGCAGGGGGCATGACGAGCAGTACTTC.

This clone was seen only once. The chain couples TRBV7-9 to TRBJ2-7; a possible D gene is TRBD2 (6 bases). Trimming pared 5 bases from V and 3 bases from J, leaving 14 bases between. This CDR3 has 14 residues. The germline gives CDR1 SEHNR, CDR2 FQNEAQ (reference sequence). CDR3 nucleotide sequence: TGTGCCAGCAGCCCCCGCGGGGTTTTCTACGAGCAGTACTTC. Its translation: CASSPRGVFYEQYF.

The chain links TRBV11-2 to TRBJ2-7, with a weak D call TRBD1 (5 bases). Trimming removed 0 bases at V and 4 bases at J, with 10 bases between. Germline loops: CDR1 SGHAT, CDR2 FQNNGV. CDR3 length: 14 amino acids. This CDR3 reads CASSLEAQGYEQYF. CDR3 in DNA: TGTGCCAGCAGCTTAGAGGCCCAGGGTTACGAGCAGTACTTC.

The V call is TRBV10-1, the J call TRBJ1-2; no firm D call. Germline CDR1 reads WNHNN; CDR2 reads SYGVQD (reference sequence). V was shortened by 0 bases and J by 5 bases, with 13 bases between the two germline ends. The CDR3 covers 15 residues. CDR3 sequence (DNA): TGCGCCAGCAGTGAGTCACGGGGATTCGGATATGGCTACACCTTC. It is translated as CASSESRGFGYGYTF.

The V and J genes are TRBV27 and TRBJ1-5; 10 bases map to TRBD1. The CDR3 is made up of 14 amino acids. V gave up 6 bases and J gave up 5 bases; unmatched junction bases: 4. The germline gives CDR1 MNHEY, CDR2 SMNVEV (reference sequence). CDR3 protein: CASRDRGRDQPQHF. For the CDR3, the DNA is TGTGCCAGCAGAGACAGGGGGCGCGATCAGCCCCAGCATTTT.

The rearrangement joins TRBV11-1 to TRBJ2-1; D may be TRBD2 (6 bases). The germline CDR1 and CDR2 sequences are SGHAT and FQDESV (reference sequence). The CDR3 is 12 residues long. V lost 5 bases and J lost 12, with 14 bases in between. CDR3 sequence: CASSRDSNWQFF. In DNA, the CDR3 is TGTGCCAGCAGCCGGGACTCTAATTGGCAGTTCTTC.

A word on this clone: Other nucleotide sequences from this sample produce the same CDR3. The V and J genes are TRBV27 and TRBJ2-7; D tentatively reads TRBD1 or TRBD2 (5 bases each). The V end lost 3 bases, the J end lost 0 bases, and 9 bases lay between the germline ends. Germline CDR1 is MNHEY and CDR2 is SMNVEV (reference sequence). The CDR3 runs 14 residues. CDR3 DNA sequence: TGTGCCAGCAGTTTTGGGGACGGCTCCTACGAGCAGTACTTC. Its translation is CASSFGDGSYEQYF.

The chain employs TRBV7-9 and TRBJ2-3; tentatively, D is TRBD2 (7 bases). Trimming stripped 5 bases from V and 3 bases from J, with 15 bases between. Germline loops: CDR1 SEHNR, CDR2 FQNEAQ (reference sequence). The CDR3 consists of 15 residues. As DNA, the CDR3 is TGTGCCAGCAGCCAGGGGAGGGGGGTGACAGATACGCAGTATTTT. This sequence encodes CASSQGRGVTDTQYF.

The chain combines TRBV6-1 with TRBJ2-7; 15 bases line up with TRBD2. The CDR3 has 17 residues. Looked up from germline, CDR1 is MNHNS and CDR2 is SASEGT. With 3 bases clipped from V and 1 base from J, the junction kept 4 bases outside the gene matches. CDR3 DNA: TGTGCCAGCAGTGACCAGGGACTAGCGGGAGGATCCTACGAGCAGTACTTC. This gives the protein CASSDQGLAGGSYEQYF.

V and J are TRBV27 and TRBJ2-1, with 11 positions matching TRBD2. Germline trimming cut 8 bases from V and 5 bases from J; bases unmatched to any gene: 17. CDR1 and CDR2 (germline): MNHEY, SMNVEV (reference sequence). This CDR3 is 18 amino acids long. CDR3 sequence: CASGERLATSGMDNEQFF. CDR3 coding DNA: TGTGCCAGCGGGGAAAGGCTAGCGACTAGCGGGATGGACAATGAGCAGTTCTTC.

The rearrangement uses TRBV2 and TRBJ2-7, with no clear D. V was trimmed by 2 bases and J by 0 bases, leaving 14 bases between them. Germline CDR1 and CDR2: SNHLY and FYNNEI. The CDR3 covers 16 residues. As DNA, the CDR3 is TGTGCCAGCAGTGAATCCCCGAACAAAAGCTCCTACGAGCAGTACTTC. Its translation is CASSESPNKSSYEQYF.

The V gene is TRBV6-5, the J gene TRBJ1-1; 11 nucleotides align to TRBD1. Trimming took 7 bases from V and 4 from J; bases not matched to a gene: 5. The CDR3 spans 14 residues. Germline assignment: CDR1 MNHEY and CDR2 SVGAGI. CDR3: CASIGQGAGTEAFF. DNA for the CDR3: TGTGCCAGCATCGGACAGGGGGCTGGCACTGAAGCTTTCTTT.

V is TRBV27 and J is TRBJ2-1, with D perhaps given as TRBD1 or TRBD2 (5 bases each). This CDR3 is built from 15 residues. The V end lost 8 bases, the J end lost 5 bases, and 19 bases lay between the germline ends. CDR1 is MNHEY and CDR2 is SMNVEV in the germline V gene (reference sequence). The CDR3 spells CASALGAGSHNEQFF. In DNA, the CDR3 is TGTGCCAGCGCCCTCGGGGCAGGGTCCCACAATGAGCAGTTCTTC.

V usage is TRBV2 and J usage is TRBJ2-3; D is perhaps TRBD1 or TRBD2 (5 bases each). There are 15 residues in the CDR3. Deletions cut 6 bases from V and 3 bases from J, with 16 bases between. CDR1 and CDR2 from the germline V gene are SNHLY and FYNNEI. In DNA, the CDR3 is TGTGCCAGCAGGATGGGACCGCCGGGTACAGATACGCAGTATTTT. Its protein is CASRMGPPGTDTQYF.

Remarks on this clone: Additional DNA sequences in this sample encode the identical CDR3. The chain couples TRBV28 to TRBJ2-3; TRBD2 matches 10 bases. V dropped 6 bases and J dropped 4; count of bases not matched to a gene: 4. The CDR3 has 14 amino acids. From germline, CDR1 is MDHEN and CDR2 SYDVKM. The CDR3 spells CASSLAGEADTQYF. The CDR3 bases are TGTGCCAGCAGCCTAGCGGGAGAGGCAGATACGCAGTATTTT.

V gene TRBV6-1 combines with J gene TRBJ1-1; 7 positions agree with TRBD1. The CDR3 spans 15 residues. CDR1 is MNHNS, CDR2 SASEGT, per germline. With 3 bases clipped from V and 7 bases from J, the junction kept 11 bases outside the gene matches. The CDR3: CASSEMIGGEDEAFF. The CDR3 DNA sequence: TGTGCCAGCAGTGAGATGATAGGGGGCGAAGATGAAGCTTTCTTT.

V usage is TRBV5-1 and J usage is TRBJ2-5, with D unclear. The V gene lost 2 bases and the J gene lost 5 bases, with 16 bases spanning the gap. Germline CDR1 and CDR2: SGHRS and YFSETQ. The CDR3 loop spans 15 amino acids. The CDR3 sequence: CASSFRDSLRETQYF. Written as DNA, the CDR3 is TGCGCCAGCAGCTTTCGAGACTCACTGCGGGAGACCCAGTACTTC. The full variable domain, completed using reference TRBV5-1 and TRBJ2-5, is KAGVTQTPRYLIKTRGQQVTLSCSPISGHRSVSWYQQTPGQGLQFLFEYFSETQRNKGNFPGRFSGRQFSNSRSEMNVSTLELGDSALYLCASSFRDSLRETQYFGPGTRLLVL.

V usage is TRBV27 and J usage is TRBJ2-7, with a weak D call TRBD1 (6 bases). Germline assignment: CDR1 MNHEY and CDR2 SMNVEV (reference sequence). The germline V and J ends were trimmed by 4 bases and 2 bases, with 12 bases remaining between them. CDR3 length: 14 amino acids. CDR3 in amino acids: CASSWKGQTYEQYF. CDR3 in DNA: TGTGCCAGCAGTTGGAAAGGACAGACCTACGAGCAGTACTTC.

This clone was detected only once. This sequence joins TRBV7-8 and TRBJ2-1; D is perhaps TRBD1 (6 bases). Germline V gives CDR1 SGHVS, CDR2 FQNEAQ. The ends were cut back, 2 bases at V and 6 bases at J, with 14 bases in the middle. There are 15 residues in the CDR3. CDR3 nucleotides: TGTGCCAGCAGCTTACAGGGGAACAAGATCAATGAGCAGTTCTTC. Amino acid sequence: CASSLQGNKINEQFF.

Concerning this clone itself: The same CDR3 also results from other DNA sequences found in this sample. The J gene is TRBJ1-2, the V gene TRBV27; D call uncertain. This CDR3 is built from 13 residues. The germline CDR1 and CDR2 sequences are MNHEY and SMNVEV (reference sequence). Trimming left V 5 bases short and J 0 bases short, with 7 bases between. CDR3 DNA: TGTGCCAGCAGTCCTTCAGCTAACTATGGCTACACCTTC. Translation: CASSPSANYGYTF.

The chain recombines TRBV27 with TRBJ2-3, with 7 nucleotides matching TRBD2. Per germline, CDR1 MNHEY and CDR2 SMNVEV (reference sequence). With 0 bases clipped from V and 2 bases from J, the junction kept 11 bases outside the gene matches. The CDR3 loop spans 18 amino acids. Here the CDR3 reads CASSLSGSSGTFTDTQYF. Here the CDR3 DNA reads TGTGCCAGCAGTTTATCAGGGTCTAGCGGCACTTTCACAGATACGCAGTATTTT.

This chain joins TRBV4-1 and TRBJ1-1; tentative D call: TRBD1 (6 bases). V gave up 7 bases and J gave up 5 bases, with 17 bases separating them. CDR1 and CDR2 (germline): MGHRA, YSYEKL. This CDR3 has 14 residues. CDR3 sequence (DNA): TGCGCCAGCATTGGGGGCAGCGCTAAAACTGAAGCTTTCTTT. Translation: CASIGGSAKTEAFF.

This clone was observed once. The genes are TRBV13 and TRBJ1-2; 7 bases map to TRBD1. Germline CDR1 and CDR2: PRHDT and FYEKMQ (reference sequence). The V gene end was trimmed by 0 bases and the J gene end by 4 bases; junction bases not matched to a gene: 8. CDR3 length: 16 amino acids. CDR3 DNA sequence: TGTGCCAGCAGCTTAGGGGGACAGAGCTTTTTCTATGGCTACACCTTC. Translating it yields CASSLGGQSFFYGYTF.

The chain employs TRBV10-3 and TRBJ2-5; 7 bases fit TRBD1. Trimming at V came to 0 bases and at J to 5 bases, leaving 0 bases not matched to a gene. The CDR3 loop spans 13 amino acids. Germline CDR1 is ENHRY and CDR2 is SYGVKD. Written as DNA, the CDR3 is TGTGCCATCAGTGAGTCGACAGGGGAGACCCAGTACTTC. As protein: CAISESTGETQYF.